The 27 T cell receptor beta chains below come from one sample, sequenced in a study of vaccination and CD4 T cells after COVID-19. Their antigens remain unidentified. Treatment: roughly ten-day PBMC culture with coronavirus spike peptide pools or control peptides (ViraFEST assay). Sequence data for DNA of cultured CD4+ T cells were generated by the Oncomine TCR Beta short-read assay. TCRdb recomputed calls from the PCR reads with MiXCR, one row per CDR3 protein. The sample includes about 20,000 distinct CDR3 sequences, approximately 48% of them seen just once. Sequencing was performed on CD4+ T cells from blood, cultured in vitro, taken before SARS-CoV-2 vaccination. All receptors come from a human donor who had recovered from COVID-19.

The V call is TRBV6-2 or TRBV6-3, the J call TRBJ1-5; D remains ambiguous. The CDR3 contains 15 residues. Germline V CDR1 and CDR2: MNHEY, SVGEGT. V dropped 4 bases and J dropped 7 bases, with 17 bases sitting between them. CDR3 DNA sequence: TGTGCCAGCAGTTCGGACGCTCCGGGCCACCAGCCCCAGCATTTT. Its protein product is CASSSDAPGHQPQHF.

The chain carries TRBV7-2 and TRBJ2-2, with D hard to call. Trimming shortened V by 4 bases and J by 13 bases, and 13 bases separated the two germline ends. In germline, CDR1 is SGHTA, CDR2 FQGNSA. This CDR3 is 12 amino acids long. CDR3 residues: CASSSSRPGLFF. The CDR3 DNA reads as TGTGCCAGCAGCTCAAGCCGGCCAGGGCTGTTTTTT.

The rearrangement joins TRBV6-2 or TRBV6-3 to TRBJ2-7; D perhaps matches TRBD1 (5 bases). Germline CDR1 MNHEY, CDR2 SVGEGT. V was pared by 5 bases and J by 1 base, with 12 bases between. This CDR3 contains 14 residues. CDR3 sequence: CASSVVQGSYEQYF. CDR3 in DNA: TGTGCCAGCAGTGTTGTGCAGGGATCCTACGAGCAGTACTTC.

This clonotype was found once. This chain links TRBV30 with TRBJ2-7; TRBD2 matches at 12 bases. Germline CDR1 and CDR2: GTSNPN and SVGIG (reference sequence). CDR3 length: 16 amino acids. V lost 4 bases and J lost 3; bases outside the gene matches: 10. CDR3 region: CAWTSGGASGGYEQYF. DNA of the CDR3: TGTGCCTGGACTAGCGGGGGGGCCAGTGGAGGCTACGAGCAGTACTTC.

The gene calls are TRBV28 and TRBJ2-7; D call uncertain. V lost 3 bases to trimming and J lost 6 bases, with 9 bases between them. The CDR3 has 12 residues. The germline V gene encodes CDR1 MDHEN and CDR2 SYDVKM. CDR3 sequence (DNA): TGTGCCAGCAGTTTTCGCTCTACCGAGCAGTACTTC. Its translation: CASSFRSTEQYF.

This chain links TRBV28 with TRBJ1-5; the match to TRBD1 covers 7 bases. The CDR3 spans 15 residues. Germline values: CDR1 MDHEN, CDR2 SYDVKM. J was trimmed by 4 bases and V by 2 bases; bases with no gene match: 5. CDR3 nucleotides: TGTGCCAGCAGTTTAGTAGACAGGGATAATCAGCCCCAGCATTTT. This gives the protein CASSLVDRDNQPQHF.

This clonotype was recorded a few times. The chain links TRBV2 to TRBJ1-2; D might be TRBD1 (5 bases). The CDR3 sequence is 13 residues long. In germline, CDR1 is SNHLY, CDR2 FYNNEI. Trimming cost V 6 bases and J 2 bases, with 10 bases left between them. Written as DNA, the CDR3 is TGTGCCAGCAGGGGACTTGAGAACTATGGCTACACCTTC. It codes for CASRGLENYGYTF.

This clonotype was picked up a small number of times. The chain is built from TRBV7-2 and TRBJ2-6; D gene uncertain. The germline V gene encodes CDR1 SGHTA and CDR2 FQGNSA. CDR3 length: 15 amino acids. Trimming pared 5 bases from V and 0 bases from J, leaving 8 bases between. The CDR3 DNA reads TGTGCCAGCAGCCCAGTTCCCTCTGGGGCCAACGTCCTGACTTTC. Protein sequence: CASSPVPSGANVLTF.

This chain joins TRBV2 and TRBJ1-5, with TRBD1 as a possible D gene (5 bases). This CDR3 contains 16 residues. CDR1 is SNHLY and CDR2 is FYNNEI in the germline V gene. The V and J ends lost 0 bases and 6 bases respectively, with 15 bases between them. As DNA, the CDR3 is TGTGCCAGCAGTGAAGCCCTCGGGACTCTCTTTCAGCCCCAGCATTTT. As protein: CASSEALGTLFQPQHF.

The rearrangement uses TRBV10-3 and TRBJ2-5, with 9 bases identical to TRBD2. V gave up 3 bases and J gave up 4 bases; unmatched junction bases: 3. This CDR3 is built from 14 residues. Germline V gives CDR1 ENHRY, CDR2 SYGVKD. For the CDR3, the DNA is TGTGCCATCAGTGATAGCGGGAGTCTAGAGACCCAGTACTTC. Encoded protein: CAISDSGSLETQYF.

This clonotype was seen a single time. CDR3 sequence reads: CASSLSGRRATDTQYF. Written as DNA, the CDR3 is TGTGCCAGCAGTTTATCGGGCAGACGAGCCACAGATACGCAGTATTTT. The chain combines TRBV27 with TRBJ2-3; D is ambiguous. Per the germline V gene, CDR1 is MNHEY and CDR2 is SMNVEV (reference sequence). V was trimmed by 0 bases and J by 2 bases, leaving 12 bases between them. The CDR3 has 16 residues.

This clonotype turned up a few times. This chain joins TRBV10-3 and TRBJ1-1, with 7 bases matching TRBD1. This CDR3 has 14 residues. The V gene's germline CDR1 is ENHRY and CDR2 SYGVKD. J was trimmed by 6 bases and V by 6 bases; bases with no gene match: 10. CDR3 bases: TGTGCCATCAGCCCCAAGGGGACAGCGTCTGAAGCTTTCTTT. The encoded protein is CAISPKGTASEAFF.

The chain has TRBV6-1 and TRBJ2-7; no definite D call. The V end was cut by 6 bases, the J end by 5 bases, with 17 bases between. The CDR3 is 14 amino acids. The germline V gene has CDR1 MNHNS and CDR2 SASEGT. This CDR3 is CASRSSYSRNEQYF. For the CDR3, the DNA is TGTGCCAGCAGATCGTCTTACAGCAGGAACGAGCAGTACTTC.

Only a few counts were recorded for this clonotype. The chain employs TRBV6-2 or TRBV6-3 and TRBJ2-5; TRBD2 aligns across 12 bases. The V and J ends lost 6 bases and 0 bases, in that order; junction bases with no gene match: 5. The CDR3 extends over 16 amino acids. The V gene's germline CDR1 is MNHEY and CDR2 SVGEGT. The CDR3 sequence: CASSRGLAGNQETQYF. The CDR3 DNA follows: TGTGCCAGCAGCAGGGGACTAGCGGGTAACCAAGAGACCCAGTACTTC.

This clonotype occurred a few times. The rearrangement joins TRBV7-3 to TRBJ2-1, with a weak D call TRBD2 (8 bases). Trimming removed 8 bases from V and 0 bases from J, with 17 bases in between. Germline CDR1 reads SGHTA; CDR2 reads FQGTGA. This CDR3 spans 16 amino acids. The CDR3 nucleotides read TGTGCCAGCTCGGGGGGGCGGGACAGCTCCTACAATGAGCAGTTCTTC. This codes for CASSGGRDSSYNEQFF.

This clonotype was found a few times. This chain joins TRBV7-3 and TRBJ2-1, with 7 bases fitting TRBD1. This CDR3 comprises 14 residues. Per germline, CDR1 SGHTA and CDR2 FQGTGA. The junction had 8 bases not matched to a gene; V was cut back by 4 bases and J by 8 bases. The CDR3 is CASSSTTGRHEQFF. The CDR3 bases are TGTGCCAGCAGCTCCACGACAGGGAGACATGAGCAGTTCTTC.

The genes are TRBV2 and TRBJ2-2; a weak D match, TRBD1 (6 bases). Trimming took off 8 bases at V and 5 bases at J, with 12 bases between the two ends. Germline values: CDR1 SNHLY, CDR2 FYNNEI. The length of the CDR3 is 13 residues. CDR3 DNA sequence: TGTGCCAGCGTGGGGGCGCGAACCGGGGAGCTGTTTTTT. Translating gives CASVGARTGELFF.

This clonotype came up once. The CDR3 DNA reads as TGTGCCTGGAGTGTGCCTCTCTATGGCTACACCTTC. It encodes CAWSVPLYGYTF. The gene calls are TRBV30 and TRBJ1-2; D remains unclear. Trimming shortened V by 0 bases and J by 4 bases, and 6 bases separated the two germline ends. Germline lookup yields CDR1 GTSNPN and CDR2 SVGIG (reference sequence). The length of the CDR3 is 12 residues.

The chain employs TRBV6-2 or TRBV6-3 and TRBJ1-1; unclear D gene. Germline CDR1 and CDR2: MNHEY and SVGEGT. CDR3 length: 17 residues. Trimming took 2 bases from V and 0 from J, leaving 16 bases between them. The CDR3 sequence is CASSYGASLVMNTEAFF. CDR3 DNA sequence: TGTGCCAGCAGTTACGGAGCAAGTCTCGTGATGAACACTGAAGCTTTCTTT.

This clonotype was observed a few times. The rearrangement links TRBV7-9 to TRBJ1-6; 10 bases match TRBD1. V gave up 1 base and J gave up 9 bases; unmatched junction bases: 0. Germline lookup yields CDR1 SEHNR and CDR2 FQNEAQ (reference sequence). This CDR3 region has 14 residues. The CDR3 DNA reads TGTGCCAGCAGCTTAGGGACAGGGGGTTCACCCCTCCACTTT. Translated: CASSLGTGGSPLHF.

This clonotype showed up just a few times. The chain combines TRBV27 with TRBJ1-2, with 9 nucleotides matching TRBD1. The V and J ends lost 8 bases and 8 bases, in that order; junction bases with no gene match: 12. This CDR3 region has 14 residues. Germline assignment: CDR1 MNHEY and CDR2 SMNVEV (reference sequence). The CDR3 loop is CASGDRDRAGGYTF. The CDR3 region has the DNA TGTGCCAGCGGCGATCGGGACAGGGCTGGCGGCTACACCTTC.

CDR3 coding DNA: TGTGCCAGCAGCTCGACAGGGCTGCGCTCCGGGGCCAACGTCCTGACTTTC. This encodes CASSSTGLRSGANVLTF. The chain has TRBV7-3 and TRBJ2-6, with 7 bases identical to TRBD1. CDR1 is SGHTA, CDR2 FQGTGA, per germline. This CDR3 is built from 17 residues. The J segment lost 4 bases and the V segment lost 4 bases, leaving 10 bases of the junction unmatched.

This clonotype was seen just once. The chain joins TRBV7-2 to TRBJ1-1; TRBD1 is a possible D gene (6 bases). V was cut by 5 bases and J by 1 base, with 8 bases left in between. The CDR3 is 13 amino acids. The germline CDR1 and CDR2 sequences are SGHTA and FQGNSA. CDR3 in amino acids: CASSPRGNTEAFF. The CDR3 bases are TGTGCCAGCAGCCCCAGGGGGAACACTGAAGCTTTCTTT.

This clonotype has just one count. The chain uses TRBV5-1 and TRBJ2-7, with D hard to call. The closer fit of TRBJ2-5 to the DNA end suggests the J call may be wrong. The CDR3 covers 13 residues. Germline CDR1 reads SGHRS; CDR2 reads YFSETQ. The CDR3 DNA reads as TGCGCCAGCAGCTTGGGCAGTTTAGAGACCCAGTACTTC. This translates into CASSLGSLETQYF.

The chain is built from TRBV3-1 and TRBJ2-2, with 10 bases identical to TRBD1. CDR3 length: 16 residues. With 6 bases clipped from V and 6 bases from J, the junction kept 10 bases outside the gene matches. Germline V gene lookup returns CDR1 LGHDT and CDR2 YNNKEL (reference sequence). The CDR3 is CASRPHGQGGSGELFF. DNA of the CDR3: TGTGCCAGCAGACCTCATGGACAGGGGGGGTCCGGGGAGCTGTTTTTT.

The CDR3 nucleotides read TGTGCCAGCAGCCAAGCCCAGCGGGAGCTTGGAGAGACCCAGTACTTC. Translating it yields CASSQAQRELGETQYF. J is TRBJ2-5 and V is TRBV5-5; 8 positions agree with TRBD2. The length of the CDR3 is 16 residues. Unmatched junction bases numbered 12, after V lost 4 bases and J lost 4 bases. The V gene's germline CDR1 is SGHKS and CDR2 YYEKEE (reference sequence).

This clonotype was counted a few times. The gene calls are TRBV7-6 and TRBJ2-3; D is unresolved. The CDR3 sequence is 13 residues long. Looked up from germline, CDR1 is SGHVS and CDR2 is FNYEAQ. V lost 1 base to trimming and J lost 2 bases, with 4 bases between them. The DNA for the CDR3 is TGTGCCAGCAGCTTAGTTACCACAGATACGCAGTATTTT. This sequence encodes CASSLVTTDTQYF.